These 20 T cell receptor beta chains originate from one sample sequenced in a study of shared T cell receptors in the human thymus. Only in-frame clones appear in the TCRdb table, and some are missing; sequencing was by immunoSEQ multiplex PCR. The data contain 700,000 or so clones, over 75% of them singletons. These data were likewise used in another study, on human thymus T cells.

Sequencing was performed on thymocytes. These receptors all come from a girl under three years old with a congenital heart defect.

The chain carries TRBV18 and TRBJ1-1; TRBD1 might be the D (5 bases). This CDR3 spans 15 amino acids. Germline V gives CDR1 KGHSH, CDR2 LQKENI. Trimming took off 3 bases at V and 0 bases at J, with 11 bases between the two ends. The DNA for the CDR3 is TGTGCCAGCTCACCCAAGACAGTCATGAACACTGAAGCTTTCTTT. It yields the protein CASSPKTVMNTEAFF.

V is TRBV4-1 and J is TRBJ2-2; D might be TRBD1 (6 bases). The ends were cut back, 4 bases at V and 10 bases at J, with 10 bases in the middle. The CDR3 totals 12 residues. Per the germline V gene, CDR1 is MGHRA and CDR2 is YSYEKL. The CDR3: CASSRTGTELFF. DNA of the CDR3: TGCGCCAGCAGCCGAACAGGGACGGAGCTGTTTTTT.

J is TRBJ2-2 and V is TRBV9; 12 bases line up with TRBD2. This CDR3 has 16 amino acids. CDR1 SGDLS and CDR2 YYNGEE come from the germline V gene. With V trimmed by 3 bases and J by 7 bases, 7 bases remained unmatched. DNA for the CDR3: TGTGCCAGCAGCGGAACTAGCGGGGGGCTGGGCGGGGAGCTGTTTTTT. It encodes CASSGTSGGLGGELFF.

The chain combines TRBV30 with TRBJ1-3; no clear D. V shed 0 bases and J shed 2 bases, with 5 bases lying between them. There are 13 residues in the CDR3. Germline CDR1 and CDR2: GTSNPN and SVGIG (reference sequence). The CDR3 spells CAWSVSTGNTIYF. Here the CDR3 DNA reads TGTGCCTGGAGTGTAAGCACTGGAAACACCATATATTTT. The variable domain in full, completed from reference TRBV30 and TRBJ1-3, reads SQTIHQWPATLVQPVGSPLSLECTVEGTSNPNLYWYRQAAGRGLQLLFYSVGIGQISSEVPQNLSASRPQDRQFILSSKKLLLSDSGFYLCAWSVSTGNTIYFGEGSWLTVV.

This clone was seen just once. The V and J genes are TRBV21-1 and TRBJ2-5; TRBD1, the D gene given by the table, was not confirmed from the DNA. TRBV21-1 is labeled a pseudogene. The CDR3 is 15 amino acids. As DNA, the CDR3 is TGTGCCAGCAGCAAACCAATCAAGGCAGGCGAGACCCAGTACTTC. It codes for CASSKPIKAGETQYF.

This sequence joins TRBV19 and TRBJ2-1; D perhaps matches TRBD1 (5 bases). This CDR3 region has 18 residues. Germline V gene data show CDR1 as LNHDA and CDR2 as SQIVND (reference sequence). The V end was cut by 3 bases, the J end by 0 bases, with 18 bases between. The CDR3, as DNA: TGTGCCAGTAGTATCAATAAGGGGCGGCTGAGCTCCTACAATGAGCAGTTCTTC. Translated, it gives CASSINKGRLSSYNEQFF.

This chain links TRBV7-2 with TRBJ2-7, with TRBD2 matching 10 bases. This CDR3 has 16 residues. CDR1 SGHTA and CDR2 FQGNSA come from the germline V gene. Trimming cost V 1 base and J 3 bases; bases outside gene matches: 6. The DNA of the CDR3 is TGTGCCAGCAGCTTAGAGCGGGGGGGGTCAGACTACGAGCAGTACTTC. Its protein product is CASSLERGGSDYEQYF.

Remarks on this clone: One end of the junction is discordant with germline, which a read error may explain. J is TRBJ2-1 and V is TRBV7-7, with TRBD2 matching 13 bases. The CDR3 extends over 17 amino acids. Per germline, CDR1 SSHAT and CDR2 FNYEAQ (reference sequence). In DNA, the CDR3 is TGTGCTAGCAGCTCTCAGCCGACTAGCGGGGGGCTCAATGAGCAGTTCTTC. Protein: CASSSQPTSGGLNEQFF.

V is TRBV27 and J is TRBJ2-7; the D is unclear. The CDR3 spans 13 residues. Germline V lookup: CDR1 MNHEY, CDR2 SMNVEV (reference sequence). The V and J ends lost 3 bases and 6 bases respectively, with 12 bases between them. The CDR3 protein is CASSFGVGVEQYF. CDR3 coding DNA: TGTGCCAGCAGTTTTGGAGTAGGCGTCGAGCAGTACTTC.

This CDR3 is CASSRDSNYGYTF. DNA for the CDR3: TGTGCCAGCAGCCGGGACAGTAACTATGGCTACACCTTC. V gene TRBV7-9 combines with J gene TRBJ1-2, with 7 nucleotides matching TRBD1. Germline lookup yields CDR1 SEHNR and CDR2 FQNEAQ (reference sequence). V trimming: 5 bases; J trimming: 1 base; junction bases outside the gene matches: 1. This CDR3 region has 13 residues.

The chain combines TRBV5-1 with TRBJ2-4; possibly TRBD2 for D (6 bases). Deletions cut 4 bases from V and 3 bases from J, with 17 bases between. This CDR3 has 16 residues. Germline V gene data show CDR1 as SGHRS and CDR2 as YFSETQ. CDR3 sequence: CASSPEGRKVKNIQYF. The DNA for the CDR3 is TGCGCCAGCAGCCCGGAGGGCCGTAAAGTCAAAAACATTCAGTACTTC.

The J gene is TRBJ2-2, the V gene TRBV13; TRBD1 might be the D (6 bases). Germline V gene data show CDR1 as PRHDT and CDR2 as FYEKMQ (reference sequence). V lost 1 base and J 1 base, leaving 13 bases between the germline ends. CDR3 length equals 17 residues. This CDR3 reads CASSLVLGQLNTGELFF. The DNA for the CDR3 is TGTGCCAGCAGCTTAGTCCTCGGACAGTTGAACACCGGGGAGCTGTTTTTT.

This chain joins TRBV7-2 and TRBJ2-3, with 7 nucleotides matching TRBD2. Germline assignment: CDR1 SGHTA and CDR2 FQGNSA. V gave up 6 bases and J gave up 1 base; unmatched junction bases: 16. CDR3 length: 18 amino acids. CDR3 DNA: TGTGCCAGCAGGTTTAAAGGGACTACATCGTTCGGCACAGATACGCAGTATTTT. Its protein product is CASRFKGTTSFGTDTQYF.

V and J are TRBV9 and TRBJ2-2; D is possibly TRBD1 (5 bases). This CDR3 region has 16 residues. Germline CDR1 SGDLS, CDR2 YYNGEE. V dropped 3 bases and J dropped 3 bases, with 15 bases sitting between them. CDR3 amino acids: CASSDRTRVDTGELFF. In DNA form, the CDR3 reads TGTGCCAGCAGCGATAGGACAAGAGTGGACACCGGGGAGCTGTTTTTT.

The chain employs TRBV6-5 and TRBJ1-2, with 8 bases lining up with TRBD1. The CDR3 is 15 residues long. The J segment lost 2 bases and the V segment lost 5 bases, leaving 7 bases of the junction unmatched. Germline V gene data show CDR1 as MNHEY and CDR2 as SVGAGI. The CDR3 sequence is CASSAPRDRNYGYTF. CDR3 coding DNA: TGTGCCAGCAGTGCGCCCCGGGACAGGAACTATGGCTACACCTTC.

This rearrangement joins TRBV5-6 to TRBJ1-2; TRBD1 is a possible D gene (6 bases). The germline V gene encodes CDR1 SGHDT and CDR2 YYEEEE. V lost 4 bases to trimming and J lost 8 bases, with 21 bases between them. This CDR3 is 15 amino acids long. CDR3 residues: CASSRPGQPHGGYTF. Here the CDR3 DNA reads TGTGCCAGCAGCCGACCGGGACAACCCCATGGCGGCTACACCTTC.

In nucleotides, the CDR3 is TGTGCCAGCAGTGACAGGGGACAGGGCGAAGCTTTCTTT. This gives the protein CASSDRGQGEAFF. The gene calls are TRBV6-4 and TRBJ1-1; TRBD1 matches 9 bases. Germline CDR1 MRHNA, CDR2 SNTAGT. V trimming: 2 bases; J trimming: 8 bases; junction bases outside the gene matches: 3. This CDR3 region has 13 residues.

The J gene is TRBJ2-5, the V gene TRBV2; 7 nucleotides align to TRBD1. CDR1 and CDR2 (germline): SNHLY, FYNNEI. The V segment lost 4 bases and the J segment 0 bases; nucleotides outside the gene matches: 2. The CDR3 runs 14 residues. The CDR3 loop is CASSGGTDQETQYF. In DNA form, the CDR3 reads TGTGCCAGCAGTGGTGGGACAGACCAAGAGACCCAGTACTTC.

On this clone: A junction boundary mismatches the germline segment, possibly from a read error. Here the CDR3 reads CASSVAQGGPSTEAFF. In DNA form, the CDR3 reads TGTGCCAGCAGCGTAGCCCAGGGGGGCCCGAGCACTGAAGCTTTCTTT. The chain uses TRBV7-9 and TRBJ1-1; 7 bases agree with TRBD1. This CDR3 is built from 16 residues. In germline, CDR1 is SEHNR, CDR2 FQNEAQ (reference sequence).

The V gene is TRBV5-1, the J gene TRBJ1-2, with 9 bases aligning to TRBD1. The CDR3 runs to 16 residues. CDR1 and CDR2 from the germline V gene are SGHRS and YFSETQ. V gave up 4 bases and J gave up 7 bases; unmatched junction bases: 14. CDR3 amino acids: CASSTEQGAVLGGYTF. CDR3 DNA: TGCGCCAGCAGCACCGAACAGGGGGCGGTTTTGGGTGGCTACACCTTC.